The entry below describes one TCR beta chain. The method was immunoSEQ multiplex PCR; TCRdb's version includes in-frame clones alone and lacks a portion of them. The data show some 53,000 clones, about nine tenths seen once. The data are from a study of blood T cell repertoires in COVID-19. Study background: Samples representing acute and convalescent COVID-19 were sourced from the United States, Italy and Spain. Sources were T cells, B-cell-depleted T cells, or PBMCs; the material itself was cDNA or gDNA.

Germline values: CDR1 SGHRS, CDR2 YFSETQ. The ends lost 6 bases at V and 4 bases at J; junction bases unmatched: 10. This CDR3 comprises 15 residues. The sample comprised peripheral blood. The receptor was derived from a human donor in a cohort sampled during active COVID-19. The V gene is TRBV5-1, the J gene TRBJ2-3; 8 bases map to TRBD2. CDR3 residues: CASKRAGAGADTQYF. The CDR3 nucleotides read TGCGCCAGCAAGAGAGCGGGAGCAGGCGCAGATACGCAGTATTTT.